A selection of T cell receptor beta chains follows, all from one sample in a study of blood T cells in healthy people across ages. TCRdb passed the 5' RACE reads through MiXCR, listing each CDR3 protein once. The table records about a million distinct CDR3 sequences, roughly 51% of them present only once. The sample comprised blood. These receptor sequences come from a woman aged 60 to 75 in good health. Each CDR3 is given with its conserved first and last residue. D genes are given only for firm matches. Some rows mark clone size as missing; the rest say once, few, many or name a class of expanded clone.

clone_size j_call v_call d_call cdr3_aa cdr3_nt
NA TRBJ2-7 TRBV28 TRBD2 CATKGGLASSYEQYF TGTGCCACCAAGGGTGGACTAGCGAGTTCCTACGAGCAGTACTTC
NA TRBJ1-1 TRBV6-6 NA CASSSSGRFAGTEAFF TGTGCCAGCAGTTCGTCTGGGCGGTTTGCGGGCACTGAAGCTTTCTTT
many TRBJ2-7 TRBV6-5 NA CASSYTGYEQYF TGTGCCAGCAGTTATACAGGGTACGAGCAGTACTTC
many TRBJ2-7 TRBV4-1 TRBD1 CASSRAYDQGDEQYF TGCGCCAGCAGCCGAGCATACGACCAGGGGGACGAGCAGTACTTC
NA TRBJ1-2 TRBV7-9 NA CASVNPREGSRSYGYTF TGTGCCAGCGTCAACCCCCGGGAGGGATCTAGAAGCTATGGCTACACCTTC
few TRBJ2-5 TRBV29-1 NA CSVEGTSETQYF TGCAGCGTTGAGGGTACGTCGGAGACCCAGTACTTC
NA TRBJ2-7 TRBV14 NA CASSAIGGTYEQYF TGTGCCAGCAGCGCGATAGGCGGGACCTACGAGCAGTACTTC
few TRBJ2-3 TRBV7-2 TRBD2 CASRWTSGLTDTQYF TGTGCCAGCAGGTGGACTAGCGGGTTAACAGATACGCAGTATTTT
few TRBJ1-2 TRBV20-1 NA CSAPRGDYGYTF TGCAGTGCTCCGCGGGGAGACTATGGCTACACCTTC
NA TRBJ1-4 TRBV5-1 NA CASSSGTIANTNEKLFF TGCGCCAGCAGCTCCGGGACAATAGCTAATACTAATGAAAAACTGTTTTTT
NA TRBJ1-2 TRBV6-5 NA CASKNVANYGYTF TGTGCCAGCAAGAACGTAGCTAACTATGGCTACACCTTC
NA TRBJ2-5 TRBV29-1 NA CSVERHLKETQYF TGCAGCGTTGAAAGACACTTAAAAGAGACCCAGTACTTC
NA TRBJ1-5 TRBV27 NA CASGRYNPSTSNQPQHF TGTGCCAGCGGTAGATACAATCCTAGCACGAGCAATCAGCCCCAGCATTTT
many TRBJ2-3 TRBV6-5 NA CASRRADTQYF TGTGCCAGCAGGCGAGCAGATACGCAGTATTTT
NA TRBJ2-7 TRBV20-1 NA CSAHLAGFEQYF TGCAGTGCTCACCTGGCCGGGTTCGAGCAGTACTTC
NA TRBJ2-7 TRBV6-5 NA CASRPRGRSSYEQYF TGTGCCAGCAGGCCCCGGGGGCGGAGCTCCTACGAGCAGTACTTC
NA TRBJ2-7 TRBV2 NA CASTEYEQYF TGTGCCAGCACTGAGTACGAGCAGTACTTC
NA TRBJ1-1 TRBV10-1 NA CASSESGRTEAFF TGCGCCAGCAGTGAGTCGGGTCGCACTGAAGCTTTCTTT
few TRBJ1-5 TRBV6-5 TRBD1 CASSPDRGSEPQHF TGTGCCAGCAGTCCCGACAGGGGGTCGGAGCCCCAGCATTTT
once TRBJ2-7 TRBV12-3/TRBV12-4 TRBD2 CASRLAGYYNEQYF TGTGCCAGCAGACTAGCGGGATACTACAATGAGCAGTACTTC
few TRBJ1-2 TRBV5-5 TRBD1 CASSLASGGNYGYTF TGTGCCAGCAGCTTGGCCTCAGGGGGGAACTATGGCTACACCTTC
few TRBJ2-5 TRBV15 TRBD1 CATSSGTELQETQYF TGTGCCACCAGCTCGGGGACAGAGCTTCAAGAGACCCAGTACTTC
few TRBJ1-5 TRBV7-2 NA CASSLDRSGNQPQHF TGTGCCAGCAGCTTAGATCGGTCAGGCAATCAGCCCCAGCATTTT
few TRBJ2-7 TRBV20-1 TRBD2 CSARGSGLPSRYF TGCAGTGCAAGAGGGTCGGGACTACCGAGCAGGTACTTC
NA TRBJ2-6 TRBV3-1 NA CASSHVESWTANVLTF TGTGCCAGCAGCCATGTGGAGTCCTGGACGGCCAACGTCCTGACTTTC
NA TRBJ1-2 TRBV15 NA CATSRDRNDYGYTF TGTGCCACCAGCAGGGACAGAAACGACTATGGCTACACCTTC